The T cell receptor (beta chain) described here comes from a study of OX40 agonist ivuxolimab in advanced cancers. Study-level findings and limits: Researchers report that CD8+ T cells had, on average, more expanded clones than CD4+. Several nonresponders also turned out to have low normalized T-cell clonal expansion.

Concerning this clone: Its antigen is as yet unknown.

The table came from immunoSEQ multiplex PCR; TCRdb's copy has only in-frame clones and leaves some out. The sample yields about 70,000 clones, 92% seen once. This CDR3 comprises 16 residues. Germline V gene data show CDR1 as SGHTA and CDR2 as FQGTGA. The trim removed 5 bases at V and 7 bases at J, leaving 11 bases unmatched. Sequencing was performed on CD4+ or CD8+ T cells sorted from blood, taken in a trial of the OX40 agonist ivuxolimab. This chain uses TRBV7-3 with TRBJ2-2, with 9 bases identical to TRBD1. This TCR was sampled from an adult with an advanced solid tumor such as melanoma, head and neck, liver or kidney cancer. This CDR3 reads CASSESGTGFDGELFF. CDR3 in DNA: TGTGCCAGCAGCGAATCCGGGACAGGGTTTGACGGGGAGCTGTTTTTT.